The entry below gives a single T cell receptor beta chain sequence along with its context. Its antigen remains unidentified. The PCR was carried out with 60 Vbeta primers and 13 Jbeta primers. Sequencing used immunoSEQ multiplex PCR; TCRdb keeps in-frame clones, though not all of them. The table has 180,000 or so clones, over 75% seen once; the top ten hold roughly 0.097%. This sample was taken from a study of cytomegalovirus exposure and HLA in healthy donors. Points from the study as a whole: Later work showed greater clonal expansion in HLA-associated TCR beta chains than in equally common others.

The TCR was taken from a boy between 2 and 15 years old in good health and CMV-seronegative. Sequencing was done on a sample of PBMCs.

For the CDR3, the DNA is TGTGCCAGCAGTTTAGCGGGGGCCTACGAGCAGTACTTC. Its protein is CASSLAGAYEQYF. The chain uses TRBV27 and TRBJ2-7; 7 bases line up with TRBD2. The germline gives CDR1 MNHEY, CDR2 SMNVEV (reference sequence). V lost 2 bases to trimming and J lost 2 bases; unmatched junction nucleotides: 0. The CDR3 runs to 13 residues.